The 3 T cell receptor beta chains below all came from one sample that was sequenced in a study of cytomegalovirus exposure and HLA in healthy donors. Vbeta (60) and Jbeta (13) primers were used in the PCR. TCRdb keeps only in-frame clones here, not all; method: immunoSEQ multiplex PCR. The repertoire holds around 50,000 clones, around three quarters seen once, with 5% to 7.5% in the top ten. Sample: PBMCs. All receptors derive from a young man in good health and CMV-seronegative.

In its sample, this clone was seen once. J is TRBJ2-4 and V is TRBV30; D uncertain. The CDR3 has 16 residues. Germline V CDR1 and CDR2: GTSNPN, SVGIG (reference sequence). V was shortened by 1 base and J by 0 bases, with 13 bases between the two germline ends. Written as DNA, the CDR3 is TGTGCCTGGAGTGACGCTAACACTATAGCCAAAAACATTCAGTACTTC. Its protein product is CAWSDANTIAKNIQYF.

This clone was observed a handful of times. In this CDR3 the conserved last residue, phenylalanine or tryptophan, is missing, so a read error is likely. This chain joins TRBV30 and TRBJ1-2; 9 positions match TRBD1. Germline CDR1 GTSNPN, CDR2 SVGIG (reference sequence). The CDR3 runs to 14 residues. Germline trimming cut 4 bases from V and 3 bases from J; bases unmatched to any gene: 6. CDR3 amino acids: CAWIPGQGYYGYTV. CDR3 nucleotide sequence: TGTGCCTGGATCCCGGGACAGGGCTACTATGGCTACACCGTC.

The chain recombines TRBV2 with TRBJ2-5, with 13 bases aligning to TRBD2. Trimming at V came to 6 bases and at J to 4 bases, leaving 5 bases not matched to a gene. This CDR3 spans 15 amino acids. Germline CDR1 and CDR2: SNHLY and FYNNEI. CDR3 loop: CASRILAGGGETQYF. CDR3 DNA sequence: TGTGCCAGCAGAATACTAGCGGGAGGGGGAGAGACCCAGTACTTC.